Below, 21 T cell receptor beta chains from the same sample are listed, as sequenced in a study of T cell changes during pregnancy in multiple sclerosis. Generated by immunoSEQ multiplex PCR, the TCRdb table keeps only in-frame clones and is missing some. The sample has about 38,000 clones, approximately 94% seen once. Sequencing was performed on CD4+ T cells from peripheral blood mononuclear cells, taken in the second trimester of pregnancy. The receptors originated from a female donor with multiple sclerosis, enrolled in a pregnancy study.

The chain links TRBV5-8 to TRBJ1-3, with D unclear. Germline V CDR1 and CDR2: SGHTS, YDEGEE. The CDR3 has 13 residues. V shed 4 bases and J shed 1 base, with 6 bases lying between them. CDR3 loop: CASSLVSGNTIYF. The CDR3 DNA sequence: TGTGCCAGCAGCCTAGTGTCTGGAAACACCATATATTTT.

This rearrangement joins TRBV11-2 to TRBJ1-2; D possibly corresponds to TRBD1 (5 bases). CDR1 is SGHAT and CDR2 is FQNNGV in the germline V gene. The CDR3 loop spans 13 amino acids. The ends were cut back, 1 base at V and 13 bases at J, with 16 bases in the middle. CDR3 protein: CASSLGGTPVGTF. CDR3 sequence (DNA): TGTGCCAGCAGCTTAGGAGGGACTCCAGTAGGCACCTTC. Combining the CDR3 with reference TRBV11-2 and TRBJ1-2 gives the whole variable domain EAGVAQSPRYKIIEKRQSVAFWCNPISGHATLYWYQQILGQGPKLLIQFQNNGVVDDSQLPKDRFSAERLKGVDSTLKIQPAKLEDSAVYLCASSLGGTPVGTFGSGTRLTVV.

The chain is built from TRBV27 and TRBJ2-5, with TRBD1 identical over 7 bases. Germline trimming cut 4 bases from V and 4 bases from J; bases unmatched to any gene: 3. This CDR3 is built from 13 residues. Germline V CDR1 and CDR2: MNHEY, SMNVEV (reference sequence). The CDR3 reads CASSWGQRETQYF. The CDR3 nucleotides are TGTGCCAGCAGTTGGGGACAGAGAGAGACCCAGTACTTC.

The chain combines TRBV11-2 with TRBJ2-7; a weak D match, TRBD1 (5 bases). This CDR3 comprises 14 residues. V lost 2 bases to trimming and J lost 2 bases, with 10 bases between them. CDR1 is SGHAT and CDR2 is FQNNGV in the germline V gene. The CDR3 DNA reads TGTGCCAGCAGCTTAAGGGGTCCCCCCTACGAGCAGTACTTC. This sequence encodes CASSLRGPPYEQYF.

The chain combines TRBV7-2 with TRBJ2-3, with TRBD2 matching 9 bases. This CDR3 region has 18 residues. V trimming: 0 bases; J trimming: 3 bases; junction bases outside the gene matches: 10. In germline, CDR1 is SGHTA, CDR2 FQGNSA. CDR3 sequence reads: CASSLAAAGGPQTDTQYF. In nucleotides, the CDR3 is TGTGCCAGCAGCTTAGCGGCGGCGGGGGGGCCGCAGACAGATACGCAGTATTTT.

V is TRBV9 and J is TRBJ2-1; tentatively, D is TRBD1 (5 bases). Germline CDR1 is SGDLS and CDR2 is YYNGEE. V was clipped by 3 bases and J by 6 bases, with 10 bases between them. This CDR3 is 13 amino acids long. CDR3: CASSAQGINEQFF. The CDR3 nucleotides read TGTGCCAGCAGCGCTCAGGGAATCAATGAGCAGTTCTTC.

The chain uses TRBV20-1 and TRBJ1-4; TRBD1 is a possible D gene (5 bases). Per germline, CDR1 DFQATT and CDR2 SNEGSKA (reference sequence). V was pared by 5 bases and J by 13 bases, with 11 bases between. This CDR3 contains 10 residues. The CDR3 DNA reads TGCAGTGCTGGAAGGGGAGGACTGTTTTTT. Amino acids: CSAGRGGLFF.

This clone was counted a single time. The chain carries TRBV19 and TRBJ1-5; 8 positions agree with TRBD1. The V gene's germline CDR1 is LNHDA and CDR2 SQIVND (reference sequence). The J segment lost 0 bases and the V segment lost 5 bases, leaving 12 bases of the junction unmatched. The CDR3 is 18 residues long. CDR3 nucleotides: TGTGCCAGTAGTCCCCTCGGACAGGGCGGGAATAGCAATCAGCCCCAGCATTTT. Translation: CASSPLGQGGNSNQPQHF.

This clone was seen only once. This chain connects TRBV7-3 to TRBJ2-1; 8 nucleotides match TRBD2. Trimming cost V 11 bases and J 3 bases; bases outside gene matches: 18. Per the germline V gene, CDR1 is SGHTA and CDR2 is FQGTGA. The length of the CDR3 is 17 residues. CDR3 loop: CARQPRDSSGFYNEQFF. For the CDR3, the DNA is TGTGCCCGCCAACCTAGGGACTCTAGCGGGTTCTACAATGAGCAGTTCTTC.

V usage is TRBV14 and J usage is TRBJ2-1; perhaps TRBD1 as D (6 bases). The CDR3 totals 15 residues. CDR1 SGHDN and CDR2 FVKESK come from the germline V gene. Trimming removed 0 bases from V and 7 bases from J, with 13 bases in between. The CDR3 region is CASSQDRGRGNEQFF. CDR3 bases: TGTGCCAGCAGCCAAGATCGGGGCAGGGGTAATGAGCAGTTCTTC. Looking up the rest from reference TRBV14 and TRBJ2-1 gives the full variable domain: EAGVTQFPSHSVIEKGQTVTLRCDPISGHDNLYWYRRVMGKEIKFLLHFVKESKQDESGMPNNRFLAERTGGTYSTLKVQPAELEDSGVYFCASSQDRGRGNEQFFGPGTRLTVL.

This chain links TRBV5-8 with TRBJ1-3, with a weak D call TRBD1 (6 bases). There are 16 residues in the CDR3. V was trimmed by 3 bases and J by 0 bases, leaving 13 bases between them. Germline assignment: CDR1 SGHTS and CDR2 YDEGEE. The CDR3 bases are TGTGCCAGCAGCTGGACAGCCTCGAGCTCTGGAAACACCATATATTTT. Its translation: CASSWTASSSGNTIYF. The entire variable domain, with the rest obtained from reference TRBV5-8 and TRBJ1-3, is as follows: EAGVTQSPTHLIKTRGQQATLRCSPISGHTSVYWYQQALGLGLQFLLWYDEGEERNRGNFPPRFSGRQFPNYSSELNVNALELEDSALYLCASSWTASSSGNTIYFGEGSWLTVV.

This chain connects TRBV28 to TRBJ2-7; 8 bases are a match to TRBD2. Trimming at V came to 6 bases and at J to 6 bases, leaving 13 bases not matched to a gene. The CDR3 sequence is 15 residues long. Germline lookup yields CDR1 MDHEN and CDR2 SYDVKM. DNA of the CDR3: TGTGCCAGCAGAAACTCCGGGACTAGGATGCGCGAGCAGTACTTC. Translated: CASRNSGTRMREQYF.

The rearrangement links TRBV2 to TRBJ1-5; D is undetermined. V shed 4 bases and J shed 1 base, with 17 bases lying between them. This CDR3 contains 17 residues. Germline V gene sequence: CDR1 SNHLY, CDR2 FYNNEI. In DNA, the CDR3 is TGTGCCAGCAGTGGGACGGGAAGCCCCCTGAGCAATCAGCCCCAGCATTTT. Translated, it gives CASSGTGSPLSNQPQHF.

This chain joins TRBV9 and TRBJ1-1; 9 bases fit TRBD1. Germline CDR1 SGDLS, CDR2 YYNGEE. The CDR3 spans 18 residues. V lost 4 bases to trimming and J lost 1 base; unmatched junction nucleotides: 14. The CDR3 spells CASSPTITGGLSNTEAFF. In nucleotides, the CDR3 is TGTGCCAGCAGCCCTACAATTACAGGGGGCCTTTCGAACACTGAAGCTTTCTTT.

This chain connects TRBV6-5 to TRBJ2-2; possible D gene TRBD1, 6 bases. CDR1 is MNHEY, CDR2 SVGAGI, per germline. Trimming removed 2 bases from V and 0 bases from J, with 7 bases in between. The CDR3 has 15 amino acids. DNA for the CDR3: TGTGCCAGCAGTTACAAGGGGGCGAACACCGGGGAGCTGTTTTTT. The encoded protein is CASSYKGANTGELFF.

The gene calls are TRBV19 and TRBJ2-7, with D maybe TRBD1 (5 bases). Trimming cost V 1 base and J 1 base, with 8 bases left between them. Germline V CDR1 and CDR2: LNHDA, SQIVND (reference sequence). This CDR3 comprises 14 residues. The CDR3 loop is CASSIVRDSYEQYF. The CDR3 coding sequence is TGTGCCAGTAGTATAGTCAGGGATTCCTACGAGCAGTACTTC.

The chain links TRBV6-5 to TRBJ1-4; D ambiguous. CDR1 MNHEY and CDR2 SVGAGI come from the germline V gene. V was clipped by 6 bases and J by 8 bases, with 13 bases between them. The CDR3 runs 13 residues. CDR3 protein: CASREFRGEKLFF. In nucleotides, the CDR3 is TGTGCCAGCAGGGAATTCCGCGGGGAAAAACTGTTTTTT.

The chain employs TRBV2 and TRBJ1-1; D is unclear. Germline CDR1 is SNHLY and CDR2 is FYNNEI. The CDR3 has 13 amino acids. V lost 8 bases, J lost 5 bases, and 15 bases lay in between. The CDR3 is CASRVDLRTEAFF. CDR3 nucleotides: TGTGCCAGCCGCGTCGACTTGCGGACTGAAGCTTTCTTT.

The chain uses TRBV5-1 and TRBJ2-2, with 8 bases aligning to TRBD2. There are 17 residues in the CDR3. The V segment lost 5 bases and the J segment 0 bases; nucleotides outside the gene matches: 9. The germline gives CDR1 SGHRS, CDR2 YFSETQ. CDR3 DNA sequence: TGCGCCAGCAGTATGATAGCGGGGACCTCGAACACCGGGGAGCTGTTTTTT. Translating it yields CASSMIAGTSNTGELFF. Together with reference TRBV5-1 and TRBJ2-2, the CDR3 gives the full variable domain: KAGVTQTPRYLIKTRGQQVTLSCSPISGHRSVSWYQQTPGQGLQFLFEYFSETQRNKGNFPGRFSGRQFSNSRSEMNVSTLELGDSALYLCASSMIAGTSNTGELFFGEGSRLTVL.

V usage is TRBV15 and J usage is TRBJ2-7; 9 positions match TRBD1. Trimming at V came to 5 bases and at J to 11 bases, leaving 10 bases not matched to a gene. There are 13 residues in the CDR3. Germline CDR1 and CDR2: LNHNV and YYDKDF (reference sequence). The CDR3 DNA is TGTGCCACCAGCCAAGGGACAGGGCCTGTGAAGTACTTC. Translation gives CATSQGTGPVKYF. The complete variable domain, with remaining parts taken from reference TRBV15 and TRBJ2-7, reads DAMVIQNPRYQVTQFGKPVTLSCSQTLNHNVMYWYQQKSSQAPKLLFHYYDKDFNNEADTPDNFQSRRPNTSFCFLDIRSPGLGDTAMYLCATSQGTGPVKYFGPGTRLTVT.

This clone is a singleton in its sample. The gene calls are TRBV2 and TRBJ1-1; D is undetermined. CDR1 and CDR2 from the germline V gene are SNHLY and FYNNEI. The CDR3 has 13 amino acids. The germline V and J ends were trimmed by 4 bases and 0 bases, with 6 bases remaining between them. This chain's CDR3 is CASSAEMNTEAFF. DNA of the CDR3: TGTGCCAGCAGTGCTGAGATGAACACTGAAGCTTTCTTT.